One sample yielded the 23 T cell receptor beta chains listed below, sequenced in a study of early T cells in non-severe SARS-CoV-2 infection. TCRdb passed the 5' RACE reads through MiXCR, listing each CDR3 protein once. The top ten hold 4.8% of the sample, which has under 70,000 distinct CDR3 sequences, around 12% seen once. Sequencing input: whole blood. The receptors here all came from an adult who was a healthcare worker with PCR-confirmed SARS-CoV-2 infection or an uninfected control (not recorded which).

This clonotype appeared a few times. The chain links TRBV12-3 or TRBV12-4 to TRBJ1-5; weak D call: TRBD1 (5 bases). This CDR3 comprises 14 residues. V was shortened by 7 bases and J by 1 base, with 11 bases between the two germline ends. CDR3 loop: CASTRGGSNQPQHF. CDR3 coding DNA: TGTGCCAGCACTCGGGGGGGGAGCAATCAGCCCCAGCATTTT.

A few counts support this clonotype. The chain uses TRBV4-1 and TRBJ2-5; a weak D match, TRBD1 (5 bases). The germline V gene encodes CDR1 MGHRA and CDR2 YSYEKL. There are 15 residues in the CDR3. V dropped 0 bases and J dropped 1 base, with 9 bases sitting between them. CDR3 loop: CASSQEGTGQETQYF. For the CDR3, the DNA is TGCGCCAGCAGCCAAGAAGGCACAGGCCAAGAGACCCAGTACTTC.

This chain joins TRBV3-1 and TRBJ1-4, with 7 bases fitting TRBD1. CDR1 and CDR2 (germline): LGHDT, YNNKEL (reference sequence). This CDR3 spans 14 amino acids. With V trimmed by 7 bases and J by 8 bases, 10 bases remained unmatched. DNA of the CDR3: TGTGCCAGCACCACGACAGGGATAAGGGAAAAACTGTTTTTT. Protein sequence: CASTTTGIREKLFF.

This clonotype occurred many times. This sequence joins TRBV4-1 and TRBJ1-5; D is unclear. The V end was cut by 0 bases, the J end by 6 bases, with 12 bases between. The germline gives CDR1 MGHRA, CDR2 YSYEKL. The CDR3 contains 15 residues. CDR3 region: CASSQDLTLSQPQHF. CDR3 nucleotide sequence: TGCGCCAGCAGCCAAGACCTAACACTAAGTCAGCCCCAGCATTTT.

This clonotype has a handful of counts. The chain combines TRBV28 with TRBJ2-4, with a possible D match to TRBD1 (5 bases). The germline V gene encodes CDR1 MDHEN and CDR2 SYDVKM. This CDR3 has 12 amino acids. The V end was cut by 10 bases, the J end by 5 bases, with 12 bases between. The CDR3 is CATSDMQNIQYF. In DNA form, the CDR3 reads TGTGCCACATCGGACATGCAAAACATTCAGTACTTC.

V usage is TRBV12-3 or TRBV12-4 and J usage is TRBJ2-3; the match to TRBD1 covers 7 bases. The CDR3 is 11 amino acids. Trimming removed 6 bases from V and 14 bases from J; junction bases left unmatched: 8. Here the CDR3 DNA reads TGTGCCAGCAGGAACAGGGGTCCGGTGTATTTT. Its translation is CASRNRGPVYF.

This clonotype showed up many times. The junction departs from germline at one end; a sequencing error may be responsible. V and J are TRBV7-7 and TRBJ2-1; D is perhaps TRBD2 (7 bases). The CDR3 runs 15 residues. CDR1 SSHAT and CDR2 FNYEAQ come from the germline V gene (reference sequence). The CDR3 DNA sequence: TGTGCTAGCAGCCATGGAGGGGGGGCCTACAATGAGCAGTTCTTC. It encodes CASSHGGGAYNEQFF.

This clonotype was seen ten or more times. V is TRBV9 and J is TRBJ1-5, with D uncertain. The CDR3 is 15 amino acids. CDR1 and CDR2 (germline): SGDLS, YYNGEE. The V end was cut by 3 bases, the J end by 1 base, with 11 bases between. The CDR3 DNA reads TGTGCCAGCAGCGCCAGTGGAGGAAGCAATCAGCCCCAGCATTTT. Translation gives CASSASGGSNQPQHF.

This clonotype was seen many times. The rearrangement uses TRBV7-9 and TRBJ1-1; D gene ambiguous. Germline V gene sequence: CDR1 SEHNR, CDR2 FQNEAQ (reference sequence). Trimming pared 0 bases from V and 3 bases from J, leaving 8 bases between. This CDR3 has 14 amino acids. Here the CDR3 DNA reads TGTGCCAGCAGCTTAGCGGTCAGCTACACTGAAGCTTTCTTT. This codes for CASSLAVSYTEAFF.

This chain links TRBV20-1 with TRBJ2-1; D is ambiguous. Germline CDR1 is DFQATT and CDR2 is SNEGSKA (reference sequence). Trimming left V 1 base short and J 7 bases short, with 5 bases between. The CDR3 totals 11 residues. The CDR3 nucleotides read TGCAGTGCTAGAGGTGGGAATGAGCAGTTCTTC. Translated, it gives CSARGGNEQFF.

This clonotype was seen a few times. CDR3 region: CASSLEPGTDEQYF. The CDR3 nucleotides are TGTGCCAGCAGCCTCGAACCCGGGACGGACGAGCAGTACTTC. J is TRBJ2-7 and V is TRBV7-6; D possibly matches TRBD1 or TRBD2 (5 bases each). Germline V gene data show CDR1 as SGHVS and CDR2 as FNYEAQ. V was shortened by 5 bases and J by 5 bases, with 16 bases between the two germline ends. CDR3 length: 14 residues.

This clonotype appeared a few times. The J gene is TRBJ1-2, the V gene TRBV30; 8 nucleotides align to TRBD1. There are 13 residues in the CDR3. J gave up 5 bases and V 2 bases, and 4 bases lay outside the gene matches. In germline, CDR1 is GTSNPN, CDR2 SVGIG (reference sequence). This CDR3 is CAWSTGQGYGYTF. The CDR3 DNA follows: TGTGCCTGGAGTACCGGACAGGGATATGGCTACACCTTC.

This clonotype showed up many times. The chain uses TRBV6-2 or TRBV6-3 and TRBJ2-5; D is unresolved. Germline values: CDR1 MNHEY, CDR2 SVGEGT. The length of the CDR3 is 11 residues. The V end lost 2 bases, the J end lost 2 bases, and 0 bases lay between the germline ends. In nucleotides, the CDR3 is TGTGCCAGCAGTTACCAAGAGACCCAGTACTTC. It encodes CASSYQETQYF.

This clonotype was counted a few times. The chain employs TRBV7-2 and TRBJ2-7; 7 nucleotides match TRBD2. Germline assignment: CDR1 SGHTA and CDR2 FQGNSA. The V and J ends lost 4 bases and 7 bases, in that order; junction bases with no gene match: 13. The CDR3 runs to 15 residues. CDR3 in DNA: TGTGCCAGCAGCTCAGGTGGGGCGGGAGTAGGGGAGCAGTACTTC. Its translation: CASSSGGAGVGEQYF.

There are many counts of this clonotype. This chain connects TRBV20-1 to TRBJ2-3; D is possibly TRBD1 (5 bases). The V end lost 0 bases, the J end lost 4 bases, and 11 bases lay between the germline ends. The CDR3 sequence is 14 residues long. CDR1 DFQATT and CDR2 SNEGSKA come from the germline V gene (reference sequence). In DNA, the CDR3 is TGCAGTGCTAGAGAGGGTGGGGCGGCAGATACGCAGTATTTT. The encoded protein is CSAREGGAADTQYF.

This clonotype was counted only a few times. The rearrangement links TRBV27 to TRBJ2-7; weak D call: TRBD2 (5 bases). Germline CDR1 reads MNHEY; CDR2 reads SMNVEV (reference sequence). Between the trimmed V and J ends, which lost 3 bases and 3 bases, there was a span of 12 bases. This CDR3 has 14 residues. Written as DNA, the CDR3 is TGTGCCAGCAGTTTGTCCGACGGGGTCTACGAGCAGTACTTC. Translation gives CASSLSDGVYEQYF.

J is TRBJ1-2 and V is TRBV28; D is uncertain. CDR1 is MDHEN, CDR2 SYDVKM, per germline. The V and J ends lost 7 bases and 8 bases respectively, with 11 bases between them. This CDR3 has 11 amino acids. CDR3 nucleotides: TGTGCCAGCACTAAAGGGTTAGGCTACACCTTC. Protein product: CASTKGLGYTF.

The V gene is TRBV20-1, the J gene TRBJ2-7, with 7 bases fitting TRBD1. The CDR3 covers 14 residues. The germline V gene has CDR1 DFQATT and CDR2 SNEGSKA (reference sequence). Trimming removed 6 bases from V and 0 bases from J; junction bases left unmatched: 8. As DNA, the CDR3 is TGCAGTGCCGCGCCTGGGACAGTCTCCTACGAGCAGTACTTC. Amino acids: CSAAPGTVSYEQYF.

The sample holds many counts of this clonotype. J is TRBJ2-1 and V is TRBV5-1; D remains ambiguous. The germline V gene encodes CDR1 SGHRS and CDR2 YFSETQ. Trimming shortened V by 0 bases and J by 5 bases, and 18 bases separated the two germline ends. The CDR3 is made up of 17 amino acids. The CDR3: CASSLEFQVPPNNEQFF. The CDR3 DNA reads as TGCGCCAGCAGCTTGGAGTTTCAGGTACCACCTAACAATGAGCAGTTCTTC.

This clonotype was seen a few times. The rearrangement joins TRBV25-1 to TRBJ1-1, with D possibly being TRBD1 (6 bases). The CDR3 has 14 residues. CDR1 and CDR2 (germline): MGHDK, SYGVNS. The ends were cut back, 5 bases at V and 1 base at J, with 11 bases in the middle. The CDR3 DNA reads as TGTGCCAGCAGTTACAAACAGGGGAACACTGAAGCTTTCTTT. It yields the protein CASSYKQGNTEAFF.

The rearrangement joins TRBV3-1 to TRBJ2-1; D tentatively fits TRBD1 or TRBD2 (5 bases each). The length of the CDR3 is 12 residues. The germline gives CDR1 LGHDT, CDR2 YNNKEL (reference sequence). The V end lost 6 bases, the J end lost 7 bases, and 10 bases lay between the germline ends. The CDR3 DNA is TGTGCCAGCAGTCGGGACCTGAATGAGCAGTTCTTC. It specifies CASSRDLNEQFF.

This clonotype has only a few counts. This rearrangement joins TRBV11-3 to TRBJ2-1; 9 bases are a match to TRBD1. This CDR3 is built from 16 residues. The junction had 9 bases not matched to a gene; V was cut back by 1 base and J by 8 bases. CDR1 is SGHNT and CDR2 is YENEEA in the germline V gene. The CDR3 is CASSLGDRVRSDEQFF. The DNA for the CDR3 is TGTGCCAGCAGCTTAGGGGACAGGGTTCGTAGCGATGAGCAGTTCTTC.

This clonotype was seen a handful of times. V gene TRBV11-2 combines with J gene TRBJ2-3, with 10 bases matching TRBD1. J lost 8 bases, V lost 1 base, and 6 bases had no gene match. The CDR3 runs 15 residues. Germline CDR1 reads SGHAT; CDR2 reads FQNNGV. The CDR3 DNA is TGTGCCAGCAGCTTAGTTCCCGGGACAGGGGTTACGCAGTATTTT. Residues: CASSLVPGTGVTQYF.